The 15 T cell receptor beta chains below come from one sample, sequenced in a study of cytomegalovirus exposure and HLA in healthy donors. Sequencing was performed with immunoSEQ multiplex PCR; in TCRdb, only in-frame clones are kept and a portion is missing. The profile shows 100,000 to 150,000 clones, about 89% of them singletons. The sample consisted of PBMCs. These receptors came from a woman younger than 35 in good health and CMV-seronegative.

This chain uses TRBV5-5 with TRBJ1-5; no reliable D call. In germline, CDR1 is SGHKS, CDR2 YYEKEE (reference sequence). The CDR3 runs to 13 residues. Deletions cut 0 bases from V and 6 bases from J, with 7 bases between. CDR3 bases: TGTGCCAGCAGCTTGGGTGCGGGTCAGCCCCAGCATTTT. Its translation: CASSLGAGQPQHF.

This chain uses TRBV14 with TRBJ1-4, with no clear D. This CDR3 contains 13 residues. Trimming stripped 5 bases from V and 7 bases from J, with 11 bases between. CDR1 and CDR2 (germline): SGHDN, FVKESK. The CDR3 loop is CASSKTLVEKLFF. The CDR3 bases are TGTGCCAGCAGCAAGACCCTAGTTGAAAAACTGTTTTTT.

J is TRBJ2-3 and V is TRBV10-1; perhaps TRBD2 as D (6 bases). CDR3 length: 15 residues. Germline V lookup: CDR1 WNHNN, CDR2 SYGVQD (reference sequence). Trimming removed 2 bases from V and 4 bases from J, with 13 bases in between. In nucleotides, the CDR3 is TGCGCCAGCAGTGAGCGGAGGGCAGGGCCAGATACGCAGTATTTT. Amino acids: CASSERRAGPDTQYF.

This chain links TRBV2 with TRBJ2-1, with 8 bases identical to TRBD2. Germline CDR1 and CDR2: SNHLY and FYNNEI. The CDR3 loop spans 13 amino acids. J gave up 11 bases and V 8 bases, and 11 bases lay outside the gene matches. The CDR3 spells CASQVGTSLKQFF. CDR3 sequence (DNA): TGTGCCAGCCAAGTCGGGACTAGTCTTAAGCAGTTCTTC.

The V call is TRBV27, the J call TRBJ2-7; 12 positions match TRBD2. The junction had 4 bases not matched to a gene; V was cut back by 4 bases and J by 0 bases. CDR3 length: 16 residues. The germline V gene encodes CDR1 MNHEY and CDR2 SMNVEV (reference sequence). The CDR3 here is CASSSLTSGSSYEQYF. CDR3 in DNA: TGTGCCAGCAGTTCGCTGACTAGCGGGAGCTCCTACGAGCAGTACTTC.

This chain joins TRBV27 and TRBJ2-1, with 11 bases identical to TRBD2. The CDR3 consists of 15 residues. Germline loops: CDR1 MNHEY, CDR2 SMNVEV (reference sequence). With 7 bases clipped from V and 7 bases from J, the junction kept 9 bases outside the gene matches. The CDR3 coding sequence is TGTGCCAGCAAGTACGGGCTAGCGGGAGGTAATGAGCAGTTCTTC. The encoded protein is CASKYGLAGGNEQFF.

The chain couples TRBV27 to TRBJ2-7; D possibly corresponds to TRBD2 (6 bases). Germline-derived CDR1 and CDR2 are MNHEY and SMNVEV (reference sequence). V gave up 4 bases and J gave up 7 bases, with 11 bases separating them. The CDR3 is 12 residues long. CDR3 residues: CASSSLAGEQYF. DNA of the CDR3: TGTGCCAGCAGTTCCCTTGCGGGGGAGCAGTACTTC.

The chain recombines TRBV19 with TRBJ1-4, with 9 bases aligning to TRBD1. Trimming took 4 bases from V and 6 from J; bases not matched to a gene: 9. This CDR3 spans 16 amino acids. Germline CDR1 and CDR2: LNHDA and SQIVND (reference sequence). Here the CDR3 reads CASSRWGQGSDEKLFF. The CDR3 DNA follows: TGTGCCAGTAGTAGGTGGGGACAGGGATCGGATGAAAAACTGTTTTTT.

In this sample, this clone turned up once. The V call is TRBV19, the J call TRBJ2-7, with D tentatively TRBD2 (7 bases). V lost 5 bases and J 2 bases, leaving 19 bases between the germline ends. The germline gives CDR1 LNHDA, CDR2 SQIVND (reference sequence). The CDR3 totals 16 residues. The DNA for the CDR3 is TGTGCCAGTAGTCCCCTCCCCTGGGAGGGGGCCTACGAGCAGTACTTC. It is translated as CASSPLPWEGAYEQYF.

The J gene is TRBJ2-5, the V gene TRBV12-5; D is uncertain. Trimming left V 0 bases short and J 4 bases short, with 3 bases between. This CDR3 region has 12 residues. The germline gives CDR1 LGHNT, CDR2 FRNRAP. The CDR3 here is CASGLVSETQYF. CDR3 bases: TGTGCTAGTGGTTTGGTCTCAGAGACCCAGTACTTC. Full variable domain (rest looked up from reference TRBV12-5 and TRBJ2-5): DARVTQTPRHKVTEMGQEVTMRCQPILGHNTVFWYRQTMMQGLELLAYFRNRAPLDDSGMPKDRFSAEMPDATLATLKIQPSEPRDSAVYFCASGLVSETQYFGPGTRLLVL.

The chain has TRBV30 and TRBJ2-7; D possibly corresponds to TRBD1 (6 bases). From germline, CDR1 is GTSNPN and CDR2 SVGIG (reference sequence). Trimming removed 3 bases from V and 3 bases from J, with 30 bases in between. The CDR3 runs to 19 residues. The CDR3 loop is CAWRARGGYQGKSGYEQYF. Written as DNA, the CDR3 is TGTGCCTGGAGGGCCCGAGGGGGATACCAGGGCAAATCTGGCTACGAGCAGTACTTC.

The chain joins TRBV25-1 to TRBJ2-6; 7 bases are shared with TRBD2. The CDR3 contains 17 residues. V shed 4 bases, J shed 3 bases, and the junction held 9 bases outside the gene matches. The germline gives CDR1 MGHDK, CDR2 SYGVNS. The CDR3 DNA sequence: TGTGCCAGCAGTGGTGGGAGGGGCAGGTATGGGGCCAACGTCCTGACTTTC. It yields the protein CASSGGRGRYGANVLTF.

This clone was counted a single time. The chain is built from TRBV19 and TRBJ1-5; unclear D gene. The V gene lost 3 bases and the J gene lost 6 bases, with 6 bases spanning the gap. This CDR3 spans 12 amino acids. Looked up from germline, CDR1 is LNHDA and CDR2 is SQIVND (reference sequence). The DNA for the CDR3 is TGTGCCAGTAGTATCTATCGTCAGCCCCAGCATTTT. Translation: CASSIYRQPQHF.

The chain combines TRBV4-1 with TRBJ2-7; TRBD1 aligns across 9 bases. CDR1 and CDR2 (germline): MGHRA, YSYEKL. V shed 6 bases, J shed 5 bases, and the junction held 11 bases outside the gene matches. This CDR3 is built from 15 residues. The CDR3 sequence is CASRSDRGSSNEQYF. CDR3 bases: TGCGCCAGCAGGTCCGACAGGGGGTCGTCGAACGAGCAGTACTTC.

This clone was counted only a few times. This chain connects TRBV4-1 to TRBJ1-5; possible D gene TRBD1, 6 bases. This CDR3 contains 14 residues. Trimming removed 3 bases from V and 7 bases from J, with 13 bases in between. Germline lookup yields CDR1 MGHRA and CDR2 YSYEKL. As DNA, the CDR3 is TGCGCCAGCAGCCAGTCACAGGGAGGGCAGCCCCAGCATTTT. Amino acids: CASSQSQGGQPQHF.